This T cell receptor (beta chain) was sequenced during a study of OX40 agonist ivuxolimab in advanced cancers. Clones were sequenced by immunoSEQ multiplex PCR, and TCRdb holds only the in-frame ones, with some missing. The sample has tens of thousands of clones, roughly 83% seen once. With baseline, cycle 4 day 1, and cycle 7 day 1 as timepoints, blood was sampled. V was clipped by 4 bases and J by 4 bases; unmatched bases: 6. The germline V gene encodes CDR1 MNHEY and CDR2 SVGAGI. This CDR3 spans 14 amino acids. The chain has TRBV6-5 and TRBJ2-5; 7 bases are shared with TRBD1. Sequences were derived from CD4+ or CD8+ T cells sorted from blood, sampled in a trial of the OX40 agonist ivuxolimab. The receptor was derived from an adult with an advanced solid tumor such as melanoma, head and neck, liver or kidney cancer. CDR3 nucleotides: TGTGCCAGCAGTTGGACAGGCAACCGAGAGACCCAGTACTTC. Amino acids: CASSWTGNRETQYF.